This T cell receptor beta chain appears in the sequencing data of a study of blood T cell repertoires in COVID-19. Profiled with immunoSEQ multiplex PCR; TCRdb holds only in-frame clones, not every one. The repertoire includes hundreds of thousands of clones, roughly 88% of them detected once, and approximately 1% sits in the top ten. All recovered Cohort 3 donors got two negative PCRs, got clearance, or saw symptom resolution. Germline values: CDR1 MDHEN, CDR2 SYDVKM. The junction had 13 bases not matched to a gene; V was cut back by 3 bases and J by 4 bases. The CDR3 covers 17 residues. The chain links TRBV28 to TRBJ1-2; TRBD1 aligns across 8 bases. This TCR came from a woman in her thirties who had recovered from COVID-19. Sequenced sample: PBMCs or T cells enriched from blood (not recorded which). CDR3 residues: CASSFSRDRIILYGYTF. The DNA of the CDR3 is TGTGCCAGCAGTTTCTCCCGGGACAGGATAATACTCTATGGCTACACCTTC.